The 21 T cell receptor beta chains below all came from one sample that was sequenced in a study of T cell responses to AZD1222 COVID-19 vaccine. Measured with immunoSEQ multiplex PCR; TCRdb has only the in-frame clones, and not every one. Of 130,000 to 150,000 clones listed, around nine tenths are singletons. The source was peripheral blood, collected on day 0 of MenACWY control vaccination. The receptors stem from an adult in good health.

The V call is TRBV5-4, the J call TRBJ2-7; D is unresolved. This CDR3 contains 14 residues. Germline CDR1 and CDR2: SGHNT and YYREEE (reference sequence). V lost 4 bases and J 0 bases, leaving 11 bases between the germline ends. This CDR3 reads CASSLDSTSYEQYF. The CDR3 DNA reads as TGTGCCAGCAGCCTCGACTCAACCTCCTACGAGCAGTACTTC.

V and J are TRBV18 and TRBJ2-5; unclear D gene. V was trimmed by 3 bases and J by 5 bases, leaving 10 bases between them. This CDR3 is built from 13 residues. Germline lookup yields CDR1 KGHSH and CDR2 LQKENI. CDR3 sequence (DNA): TGTGCCAGCTCACCGGGGTATCCGGAGACCCAGTACTTC. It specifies CASSPGYPETQYF.

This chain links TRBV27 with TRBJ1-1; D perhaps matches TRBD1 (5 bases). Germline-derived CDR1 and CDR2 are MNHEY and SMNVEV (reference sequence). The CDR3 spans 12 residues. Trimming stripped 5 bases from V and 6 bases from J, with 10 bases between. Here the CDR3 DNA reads TGTGCCAGCAGTACCATAGGGGCTGAAGCTTTCTTT. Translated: CASSTIGAEAFF.

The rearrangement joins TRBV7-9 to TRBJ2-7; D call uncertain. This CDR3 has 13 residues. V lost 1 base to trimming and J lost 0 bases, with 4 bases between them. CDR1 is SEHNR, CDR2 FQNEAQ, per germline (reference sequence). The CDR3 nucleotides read TGTGCCAGCAGCTTAGATCTCTCCTACGAGCAGTACTTC. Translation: CASSLDLSYEQYF.

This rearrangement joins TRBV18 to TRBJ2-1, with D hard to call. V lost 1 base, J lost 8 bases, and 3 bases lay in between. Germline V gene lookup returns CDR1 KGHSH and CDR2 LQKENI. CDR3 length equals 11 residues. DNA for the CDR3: TGTGCCAGCTCACCACTCGATGAGCAGTTCTTC. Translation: CASSPLDEQFF.

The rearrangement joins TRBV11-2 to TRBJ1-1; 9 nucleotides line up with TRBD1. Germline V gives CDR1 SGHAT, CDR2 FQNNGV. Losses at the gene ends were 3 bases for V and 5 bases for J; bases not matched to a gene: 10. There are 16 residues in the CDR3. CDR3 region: CASSLVPGQGKTEAFF. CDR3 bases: TGTGCCAGCAGCTTGGTGCCGGGACAGGGAAAGACTGAAGCTTTCTTT.

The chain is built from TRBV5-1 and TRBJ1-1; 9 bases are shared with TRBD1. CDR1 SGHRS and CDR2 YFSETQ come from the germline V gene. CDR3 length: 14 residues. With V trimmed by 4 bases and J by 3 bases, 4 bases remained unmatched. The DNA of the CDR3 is TGCGCCAGCAGCAAACAGGGGGCGGACACTGAAGCTTTCTTT. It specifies CASSKQGADTEAFF.

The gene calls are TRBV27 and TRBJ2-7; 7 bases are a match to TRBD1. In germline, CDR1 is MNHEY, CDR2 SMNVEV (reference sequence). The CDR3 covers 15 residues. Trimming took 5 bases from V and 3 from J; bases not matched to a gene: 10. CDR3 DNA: TGTGCCAGCAGTACAGGGGTGGTTCCGCTCTACGAGCAGTACTTC. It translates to CASSTGVVPLYEQYF.

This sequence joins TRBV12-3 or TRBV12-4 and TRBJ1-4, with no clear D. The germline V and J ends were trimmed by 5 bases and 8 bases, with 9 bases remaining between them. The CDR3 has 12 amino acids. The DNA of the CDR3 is TGTGCCAGCAGTAGGAGATCCGAAAAACTGTTTTTT. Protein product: CASSRRSEKLFF.

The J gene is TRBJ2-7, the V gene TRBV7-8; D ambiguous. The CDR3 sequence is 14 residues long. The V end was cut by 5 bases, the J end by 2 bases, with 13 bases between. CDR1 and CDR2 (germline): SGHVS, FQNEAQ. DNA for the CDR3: TGTGCCAGCAGCCCCTCCGCAGTACCCTACGAGCAGTACTTC. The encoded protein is CASSPSAVPYEQYF.

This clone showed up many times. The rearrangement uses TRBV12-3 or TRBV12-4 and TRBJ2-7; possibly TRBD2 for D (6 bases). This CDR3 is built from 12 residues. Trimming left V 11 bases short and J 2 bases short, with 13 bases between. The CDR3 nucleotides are TGTGCCTCGGGGGAGTCAGCCTACGAGCAGTACTTC. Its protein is CASGESAYEQYF.

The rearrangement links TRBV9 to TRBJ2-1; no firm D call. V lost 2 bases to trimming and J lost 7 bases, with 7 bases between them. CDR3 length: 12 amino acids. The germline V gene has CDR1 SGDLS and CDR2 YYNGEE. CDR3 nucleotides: TGTGCCAGCAGCGTGTCGAGTAATGAGCAGTTCTTC. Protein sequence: CASSVSSNEQFF.

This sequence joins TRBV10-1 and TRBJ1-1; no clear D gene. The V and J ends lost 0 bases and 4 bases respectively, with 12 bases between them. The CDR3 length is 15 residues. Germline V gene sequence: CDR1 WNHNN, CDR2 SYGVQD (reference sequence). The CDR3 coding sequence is TGCGCCAGCAGTGAGTCGATATTCTCGGCCACTGAAGCTTTCTTT. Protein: CASSESIFSATEAFF.

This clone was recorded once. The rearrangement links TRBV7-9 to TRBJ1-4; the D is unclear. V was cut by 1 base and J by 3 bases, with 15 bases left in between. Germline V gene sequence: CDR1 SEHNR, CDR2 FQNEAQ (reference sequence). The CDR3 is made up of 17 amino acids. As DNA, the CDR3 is TGTGCCAGCAGCTTAGGCTTAATAGGGAGAGCTAATGAAAAACTGTTTTTT. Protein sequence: CASSLGLIGRANEKLFF.

DNA for the CDR3: TGCGCCAGCAGGGATGGACAGGGGAAAGGAGATACGCAGTATTTT. Protein sequence: CASRDGQGKGDTQYF. This rearrangement joins TRBV10-1 to TRBJ2-3; 9 nucleotides line up with TRBD1. V dropped 6 bases and J dropped 5; count of bases not matched to a gene: 9. CDR1 and CDR2 from the germline V gene are WNHNN and SYGVQD (reference sequence). CDR3 length: 15 residues.

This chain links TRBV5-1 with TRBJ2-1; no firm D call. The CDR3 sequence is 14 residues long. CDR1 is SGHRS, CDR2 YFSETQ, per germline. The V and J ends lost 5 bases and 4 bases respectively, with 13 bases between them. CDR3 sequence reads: CASRTTLSYNEQFF. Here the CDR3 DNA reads TGCGCCAGCAGAACTACGCTGTCATACAATGAGCAGTTCTTC.

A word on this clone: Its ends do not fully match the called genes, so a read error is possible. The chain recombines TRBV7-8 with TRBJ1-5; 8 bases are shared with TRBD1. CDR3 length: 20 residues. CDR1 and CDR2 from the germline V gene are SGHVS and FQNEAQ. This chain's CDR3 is CASSIALVRGPTNSNQPQHF. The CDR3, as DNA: TGTGCCAGCAGCATAGCTCTTGTCAGGGGGCCGACTAATAGCAATCAGCCCCAGCATTTT.

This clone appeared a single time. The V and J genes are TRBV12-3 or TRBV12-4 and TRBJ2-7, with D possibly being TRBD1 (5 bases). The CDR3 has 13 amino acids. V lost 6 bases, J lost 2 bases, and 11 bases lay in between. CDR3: CASSPQETYEQYF. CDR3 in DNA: TGTGCCAGCAGCCCACAGGAGACCTACGAGCAGTACTTC.

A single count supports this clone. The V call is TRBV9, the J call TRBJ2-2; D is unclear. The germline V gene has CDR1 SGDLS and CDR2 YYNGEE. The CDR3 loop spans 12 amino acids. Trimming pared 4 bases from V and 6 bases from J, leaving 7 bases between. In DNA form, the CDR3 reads TGTGCCAGCAGCTTGATAGCCGGGGAGCTGTTTTTT. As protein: CASSLIAGELFF.

The CDR3 reads CASSLFGSNQPQHF. CDR3 DNA: TGTGCCAGCAGTTTGTTTGGGAGCAATCAGCCCCAGCATTTT. The genes are TRBV27 and TRBJ1-5; no clear D gene. Per germline, CDR1 MNHEY and CDR2 SMNVEV (reference sequence). This CDR3 is 14 amino acids long. Deletions cut 3 bases from V and 1 base from J, with 7 bases between.

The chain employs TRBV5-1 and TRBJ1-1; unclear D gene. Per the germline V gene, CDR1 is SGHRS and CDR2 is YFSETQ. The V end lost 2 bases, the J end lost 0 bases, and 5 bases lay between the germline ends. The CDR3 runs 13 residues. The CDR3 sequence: CASSFTLNTEAFF. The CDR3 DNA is TGCGCCAGCAGCTTCACCCTGAACACTGAAGCTTTCTTT. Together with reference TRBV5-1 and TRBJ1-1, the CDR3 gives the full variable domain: KAGVTQTPRYLIKTRGQQVTLSCSPISGHRSVSWYQQTPGQGLQFLFEYFSETQRNKGNFPGRFSGRQFSNSRSEMNVSTLELGDSALYLCASSFTLNTEAFFGQGTRLTVV.